A selection of T cell receptor beta chains follows, all from one sample in a study of T cells in Graves' hyperthyroidism and ophthalmopathy. TCRdb independently ran MiXCR on the multiplex PCR reads; one entry per CDR3 protein. Of 380,000 or so distinct CDR3 sequences listed, around an eighth are singletons. Sequenced material: blood. These receptors all come from a man aged 30-40 years with Graves' hyperthyroidism that later progressed to Graves' ophthalmopathy. Each CDR3 is given with its conserved first and last residue. A D gene is named only where the DNA matches it firmly. The size entry is marked missing in some rows and otherwise reads once, few, many or a size class.

>TRBJ1-6|many|-|TRBV10-3
CAISPSGGGNSPLHF
TGTGCCATCAGTCCCTCGGGGGGAGGTAATTCACCCCTCCACTTT
>TRBJ2-5|many|TRBD2|TRBV7-9
CASSPSGIQETQYF
TGTGCCAGCAGTCCTAGCGGGATCCAAGAGACCCAGTACTTC
>TRBJ2-2|many|TRBD2|TRBV7-9
CASSSGLAGGNTGELFF
TGTGCCAGCAGCTCTGGACTAGCGGGGGGGAACACCGGGGAGCTGTTTTTT
>TRBJ1-6|many|-|TRBV30
CAWSTRNNSPLHF
TGTGCCTGGAGTACGAGGAATAATTCACCCCTCCACTTT
>TRBJ1-5|many|-|TRBV7-9
CASSPGDSNQPQHF
TGTGCCAGCAGCCCTGGAGATAGCAATCAGCCCCAGCATTTT
>TRBJ2-3|few|TRBD1|TRBV5-1
CASSLTSTGGFTDTQYF
TGCGCCAGCAGCCTCACCTCAACAGGGGGTTTCACAGATACGCAGTATTTT
>TRBJ1-2|-|-|TRBV12-3/TRBV12-4
CASSREGYGYTF
TGTGCCAGCAGCAGGGAAGGTTACGGCTACACCTTC
>TRBJ1-2|many|-|TRBV28
CASSFIDSNYGYTF
TGTGCCAGCAGTTTTATAGACAGCAACTATGGCTACACCTTC
>TRBJ2-3|many|-|TRBV20-1
CSARATRGLSTDTQYF
TGCAGTGCTAGGGCGACGCGGGGACTTAGCACAGATACGCAGTATTTT
>TRBJ1-3|few|-|TRBV10-3
CAISEGLSGNTIYF
TGTGCCATCAGCGAAGGACTCTCTGGAAACACCATATATTTT
>TRBJ1-1|-|TRBD1|TRBV6-1
CASSPGTGVAFF
TGTGCCAGCAGCCCCGGGACAGGGGTAGCTTTCTTT
>TRBJ2-1|-|-|TRBV6-5
CASSYGGGSSYNEQFF
TGTGCCAGCAGTTACGGGGGTGGGAGCTCCTACAATGAGCAGTTCTTC
>TRBJ2-5|-|-|TRBV5-1
CASSLAGSGGETQYF
TGCGCCAGCAGCTTGGCCGGGTCCGGGGGAGAGACCCAGTACTTC
>TRBJ1-5|many|TRBD1|TRBV28
CASSSSGTGGHQPQHF
TGTGCCAGCAGCTCCTCAGGGACAGGGGGCCATCAGCCCCAGCATTTT
>TRBJ2-7|-|TRBD1|TRBV6-1
CASSAGQGTYEQYF
TGTGCCAGCAGTGCGGGACAGGGGACCTACGAGCAGTACTTC
>TRBJ1-5|few|TRBD1|TRBV7-2
CANSFPTGEKHF
TGTGCCAACAGCTTCCCGACAGGGGAAAAGCATTTT
>TRBJ2-5|many|-|TRBV7-9
CASSFRNEETQYF
TGTGCCAGCAGCTTTAGGAATGAAGAGACCCAGTACTTC
>TRBJ1-5|many|-|TRBV15
CATSRDREGPHQPQHF
TGTGCCACCAGCAGAGATCGGGAAGGGCCACATCAGCCCCAGCATTTT
>TRBJ2-1|few|-|TRBV15
CATSRDMALINHEQFF
TGTGCCACCAGCAGAGATATGGCACTTATTAACCATGAGCAGTTCTTC
>TRBJ1-1|many|-|TRBV5-1
CASRRDPMNTEAFF
TGCGCCAGCAGGAGGGACCCCATGAACACTGAAGCTTTCTTT
>TRBJ2-3|many|-|TRBV11-2
CASSHLGRAGGADTQYF
TGTGCCAGCAGCCACCTAGGGAGGGCTGGGGGCGCAGATACGCAGTATTTT
>TRBJ2-5|many|-|TRBV29-1
CSVDFSSVRLGTQYF
TGCAGCGTTGACTTTTCCTCGGTACGGCTAGGGACCCAGTACTTC
>TRBJ1-1|many|-|TRBV7-9
CASSLQARKGTEAFF
TGTGCCAGCAGCTTACAGGCTCGTAAGGGCACTGAAGCTTTCTTT
>TRBJ2-5|many|TRBD1|TRBV11-2
CASSRDRFGTQYF
TGTGCCAGCAGCCGGGACAGGTTCGGGACCCAGTACTTC
>TRBJ2-1|many|TRBD2|TRBV5-1
CASRPEASGGAKNEQFF
TGCGCCAGCAGACCGGAGGCTAGCGGGGGGGCGAAGAATGAGCAGTTCTTC
>TRBJ1-1|many|-|TRBV7-9
CATTGWRTEAFF
TGTGCCACCACGGGTTGGAGGACTGAAGCTTTCTTT
>TRBJ1-2|many|-|TRBV2
CASSEKGGFDYGYTF
TGTGCCAGCAGTGAAAAGGGGGGATTCGACTATGGCTACACCTTC
>TRBJ1-6|few|-|TRBV6-6
CASSYSKRGNSPLHF
TGTGCCAGCAGTTACTCCAAACGTGGGAATTCACCCCTCCACTTT